What follows are 20 T cell receptor beta chains derived from one specimen sequenced in a study of radiation and T cells in renal cell carcinoma. The treatment denotes: 15 Gy SBRT to primary tumor, nephrectomy 4 weeks later. Only in-frame clones appear in the TCRdb table, and some are missing; sequencing was by immunoSEQ multiplex PCR. The table records almost 9,500 clones, roughly 65% of them present only once. Sequenced here: tumor tissue, sampled from a patient whose treatment included radiotherapy and nephrectomy. The receptors come from a woman between 45 and 65 years old with renal cell carcinoma.

J is TRBJ1-1 and V is TRBV7-2; weak D call: TRBD1 (6 bases). CDR3 length: 16 residues. V was shortened by 5 bases and J by 1 base, with 17 bases between the two germline ends. The germline V gene has CDR1 SGHTA and CDR2 FQGNSA. In DNA form, the CDR3 reads TGTGCCAGCAGCGGGGGCGGAAGCAACAGGAACACTGAAGCTTTCTTT. Translated: CASSGGGSNRNTEAFF.

The chain combines TRBV4-1 with TRBJ1-1; a possible D gene is TRBD1 (6 bases). Trimming removed 1 base at V and 13 bases at J, with 19 bases between. Germline loops: CDR1 MGHRA, CDR2 YSYEKL. The CDR3 is 14 residues long. CDR3 amino acids: CASSQGFSAGDVFF. The CDR3 DNA reads as TGCGCCAGCAGCCAAGGATTCTCGGCAGGGGACGTTTTCTTT.

Within the sample, this clone is medium-sized. This chain uses TRBV7-9 with TRBJ2-7; 9 bases are shared with TRBD2. CDR1 and CDR2 from the germline V gene are SEHNR and FQNEAQ (reference sequence). Trimming at V came to 4 bases and at J to 2 bases, leaving 6 bases not matched to a gene. The CDR3 is 15 amino acids. The CDR3 loop reads CASSSTSGYPYEQYF. CDR3 nucleotides: TGTGCCAGCAGCTCGACTAGCGGATACCCCTACGAGCAGTACTTC.

The V call is TRBV4-1, the J call TRBJ2-2; D tentatively reads TRBD1 or TRBD2 (5 bases each). Per germline, CDR1 MGHRA and CDR2 YSYEKL. Trimming removed 1 base at V and 6 bases at J, with 9 bases between. The CDR3 is 14 amino acids. The CDR3 nucleotides are TGCGCCAGCAGCCAAGGAGGGGATGCCGGGGAGCTGTTTTTT. Protein sequence: CASSQGGDAGELFF.

This chain links TRBV6-5 with TRBJ1-1; D may be TRBD1 (6 bases). Looked up from germline, CDR1 is MNHEY and CDR2 is SVGAGI. Deletions cut 6 bases from V and 0 bases from J, with 14 bases between. The CDR3 covers 15 residues. The CDR3 reads CASSWGAPMNTEAFF. DNA of the CDR3: TGTGCCAGCAGCTGGGGGGCCCCAATGAACACTGAAGCTTTCTTT.

J is TRBJ2-2 and V is TRBV2; no firm D call. Germline V CDR1 and CDR2: SNHLY, FYNNEI. V gave up 8 bases and J gave up 3 bases, with 10 bases separating them. The length of the CDR3 is 13 residues. The CDR3 sequence is CASAAPDTGELFF. The CDR3 coding sequence is TGTGCCAGCGCTGCTCCCGACACCGGGGAGCTGTTTTTT.

The chain has TRBV7-1 and TRBJ2-7; 9 nucleotides line up with TRBD1. TRBV7-1 falls under the ORF class, with uncertain function. This CDR3 has 16 amino acids. Losses at the gene ends were 5 bases for V and 2 bases for J; bases not matched to a gene: 10. CDR3 region: CASSLGQGILAYEQYF. The CDR3 nucleotides read TGTGCCAGCAGCCTGGGACAGGGAATATTGGCCTACGAGCAGTACTTC.

Relative to its sample, this clone is medium-sized. The J gene is TRBJ1-2, the V gene TRBV4-3; D gene uncertain. Germline-derived CDR1 and CDR2 are LGHNA and YSLEER. CDR3 length: 15 amino acids. V was pared by 0 bases and J by 5 bases, with 13 bases between. In DNA, the CDR3 is TGCGCCAGCAGCCAAGAGGCGACGTCGAGATATGGCTACACCTTC. It yields the protein CASSQEATSRYGYTF.

The rearrangement links TRBV5-1 to TRBJ1-6; TRBD1 matches 9 bases. CDR1 is SGHRS and CDR2 is YFSETQ in the germline V gene. J was trimmed by 6 bases and V by 2 bases; bases with no gene match: 6. The CDR3 is 16 residues long. CDR3 coding DNA: TGCGCCAGCAGCTTTGGTTTGGGACAGGGTAATTCACCCCTCCACTTT. It specifies CASSFGLGQGNSPLHF.

The CDR3 protein is CASIAGSDEQFF. CDR3 bases: TGTGCCAGCATAGCCGGGTCTGATGAGCAGTTCTTC. The chain has TRBV6-5 and TRBJ2-1; D not certain. V dropped 7 bases and J dropped 8 bases, with 12 bases sitting between them. Germline values: CDR1 MNHEY, CDR2 SVGAGI. This CDR3 is 12 amino acids long.

This clone was seen once. The rearrangement uses TRBV7-9 and TRBJ1-1; TRBD1 matches 8 bases. Germline CDR1 reads SEHNR; CDR2 reads FQNEAQ (reference sequence). V was pared by 3 bases and J by 2 bases, with 2 bases of the junction left unmatched. CDR3 size: 14 residues. The CDR3, as DNA: TGTGCCAGCAGCTTCGACAGGGGTAACACTGAAGCTTTCTTT. It is translated as CASSFDRGNTEAFF.

This chain connects TRBV6-5 to TRBJ1-1; 7 bases are shared with TRBD1. Germline CDR1 is MNHEY and CDR2 is SVGAGI. J gave up 9 bases and V 6 bases, and 4 bases lay outside the gene matches. The CDR3 spans 11 residues. Written as DNA, the CDR3 is TGTGCCAGCAGGCGACAGGGACAAGCTTTCTTT. It yields the protein CASRRQGQAFF.

This chain links TRBV10-3 with TRBJ2-3, with D unclear. The CDR3 spans 13 residues. Germline V lookup: CDR1 ENHRY, CDR2 SYGVKD. Trimming pared 9 bases from V and 2 bases from J, leaving 12 bases between. CDR3 nucleotides: TGTGCCATGAATGAAGGCCTCACAGATACGCAGTATTTT. This gives the protein CAMNEGLTDTQYF.

This clone was observed a handful of times. The chain employs TRBV4-3 and TRBJ2-3; TRBD1 agrees at 9 bases. CDR1 is LGHNA and CDR2 is YSLEER in the germline V gene. The junction had 6 bases not matched to a gene; V was cut back by 0 bases and J by 14 bases. The CDR3 is 13 residues long. The CDR3 nucleotides are TGCGCCAGCAGCCAAGATCGACAGGGGGACCCGTATTTT. It yields the protein CASSQDRQGDPYF.

CDR3 sequence reads: CASSEGLAGRETQYF. The DNA for the CDR3 is TGTGCCAGCAGCGAGGGACTAGCGGGAAGAGAGACCCAGTACTTC. The chain joins TRBV9 to TRBJ2-5; TRBD2 matches 13 bases. V was pared by 3 bases and J by 4 bases, with 3 bases of the junction left unmatched. CDR3 length: 15 residues. Per germline, CDR1 SGDLS and CDR2 YYNGEE.

This rearrangement joins TRBV10-3 to TRBJ1-3, with D unresolved. The germline CDR1 and CDR2 sequences are ENHRY and SYGVKD. The CDR3 runs 14 residues. Deletions cut 2 bases from V and 0 bases from J, with 5 bases between. CDR3: CAISEMSSGNTIYF. CDR3 nucleotides: TGTGCCATCAGTGAGATGAGCTCTGGAAACACCATATATTTT.

This clone has a single count. The junction departs from germline at one end; a sequencing error may be responsible. The chain uses TRBV5-4 and TRBJ2-5, with D possibly being TRBD2 (6 bases). The CDR3 length is 15 residues. Germline loops: CDR1 SGHNT, CDR2 YYREEE (reference sequence). The CDR3 coding sequence is TGCGCCAGCAGCCAAGAATGGAGGGACCAAGAGACCCAGTACTTC. This gives the protein CASSQEWRDQETQYF.

V usage is TRBV7-2 and J usage is TRBJ2-1, with 8 positions matching TRBD2. In germline, CDR1 is SGHTA, CDR2 FQGNSA. J lost 3 bases, V lost 0 bases, and 10 bases had no gene match. The CDR3 is 18 residues long. CDR3 sequence (DNA): TGTGCCAGCAGCTTAGCGCTGGCAGACCTAGCGGGCTACAATGAGCAGTTCTTC. The encoded protein is CASSLALADLAGYNEQFF.

The rearrangement uses TRBV9 and TRBJ2-5, with TRBD1 as a possible D gene (6 bases). This CDR3 is built from 14 residues. V was shortened by 3 bases and J by 2 bases, with 11 bases between the two germline ends. CDR1 and CDR2 from the germline V gene are SGDLS and YYNGEE. The CDR3 coding sequence is TGTGCCAGCAGCGACCGACAGGAGCAAGAGACCCAGTACTTC. Encoded protein: CASSDRQEQETQYF.

This rearrangement joins TRBV6-4 to TRBJ2-2, with D possibly matching TRBD1 (5 bases). In germline, CDR1 is MRHNA, CDR2 SNTAGT. V was clipped by 3 bases and J by 5 bases, with 7 bases between them. This CDR3 comprises 13 residues. The CDR3 is CASSESGTGELFF. The CDR3 DNA is TGTGCCAGCAGTGAATCAGGGACCGGGGAGCTGTTTTTT.